The source of this TCR beta chain is a study of T cells in women clearing cervical HPV infection. Whole-study context: For cases, blood was sampled a median approximately 150 days after lesion detection, interquartile range roughly 90 to 210 days. Study-level findings and limits: CIN3+ cases had significantly higher TCR richness than controls; evenness did not differ. TRBV6-7 relative abundance averaged roughly 0.099% in cases and 0.15% to 0.2% in controls.

V was pared by 4 bases and J by 0 bases, with 13 bases between. Germline assignment: CDR1 SGHVS and CDR2 FQNEAQ. CDR3 length: 16 amino acids. HPV was found by MY09/MY11 PCR and dot-blot genotyping. Clones were sequenced by immunoSEQ multiplex PCR, and TCRdb holds only the in-frame ones, with some missing. This table lists over 35,000 clones. Of note for this clone: Its cognate antigen is unknown. The DNA ends 3 residues before the CDR3 does, and the rest of the CDR3 is filled in from the germline J gene.

The specimen sequenced was blood buffy coat. This clonotype was sampled from a woman aged 18 to 75 with a cervical HPV16 infection that either progressed to CIN3+ or cleared (not recorded which). V and J are TRBV7-8 and TRBJ2-1, with a tentative D call TRBD2 (7 bases). The sequenced CDR3 bases are TGTGCCAGCAGCTCCGAAGGGGGGGCCTCCTACAATGAG. Its translation: CASSSEGGASYNE. The whole CDR3 sequence reads CASSSEGGASYNEQFF.